This TCR beta chain was captured by sequencing in a study of cytomegalovirus exposure and HLA in healthy donors. The study, taken as a whole, reports: Under in vitro conditions, three CMV-associated chains were confirmed as specific for CMV antigens. Cytomegalovirus-associated status was assigned to about 150 TCR beta chains. A later analysis linked a missense DCLRE1C variant to TCR beta V- and J-gene trimming.

Amplification used 60 Vbeta primers and 13 Jbeta primers. Sequencing was performed with immunoSEQ multiplex PCR; in TCRdb, only in-frame clones are kept and a portion is missing. This sample has about 170,000 clones, with 65% to 85% found just once. The donors were healthy bone marrow donors. This clone occurred a few times. Its antigen is unidentified. This TCR was recovered from a woman aged 45-65 years in good health and CMV-seropositive. The sequenced material came from PBMCs.

CDR3 DNA sequence: TGTGCCAGCAGCTTAACAGGAGGGAGCAATCAGCCCCAGCATTTT. This translates into CASSLTGGSNQPQHF. The chain is built from TRBV7-8 and TRBJ1-5; TRBD1 might be the D (5 bases). The CDR3 is made up of 15 amino acids. V lost 2 bases to trimming and J lost 1 base, with 9 bases between them. Germline CDR1 and CDR2: SGHVS and FQNEAQ.